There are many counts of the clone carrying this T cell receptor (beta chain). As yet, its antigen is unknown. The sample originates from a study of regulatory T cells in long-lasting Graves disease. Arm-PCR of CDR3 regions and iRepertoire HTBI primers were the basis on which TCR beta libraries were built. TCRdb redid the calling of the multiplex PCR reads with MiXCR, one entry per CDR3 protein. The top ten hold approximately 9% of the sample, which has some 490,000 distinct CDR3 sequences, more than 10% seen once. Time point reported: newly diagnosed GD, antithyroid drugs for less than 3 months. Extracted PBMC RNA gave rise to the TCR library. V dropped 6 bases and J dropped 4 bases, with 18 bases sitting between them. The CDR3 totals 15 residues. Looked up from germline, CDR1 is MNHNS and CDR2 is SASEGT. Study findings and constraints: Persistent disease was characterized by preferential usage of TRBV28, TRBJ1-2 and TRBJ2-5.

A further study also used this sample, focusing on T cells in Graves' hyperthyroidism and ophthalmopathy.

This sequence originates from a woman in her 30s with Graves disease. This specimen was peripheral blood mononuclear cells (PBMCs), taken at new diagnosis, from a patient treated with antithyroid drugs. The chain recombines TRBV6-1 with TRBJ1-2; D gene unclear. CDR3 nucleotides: TGTGCCAGCAGGGCCTGGTCGGTAGCGAGCTATGGCTACACCTTC. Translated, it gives CASRAWSVASYGYTF.